The rows below give T cell receptor beta chains drawn from one sample of a study of shared clonotypes between healthy human individuals. Assay used: immunoSEQ multiplex PCR; TCRdb lists only in-frame clones, some missing. The data show more than 2,000,000 clones, over 90% seen once. What was sequenced was naive CD4+ T cells from PBMCs. The source is a young man in good health. Some clones in this sample may be carry-over from other donors' samples. The CDR3 runs from the conserved cysteine through the conserved F or W.

TRBV18	TRBJ2-3	CASSPRTGSTDTQYF
TRBV20-1	TRBJ2-3	CSAGLTDTQYF
TRBV2	TRBJ1-4	CASSLSGGFNEKLFF
TRBV6-1	TRBJ2-1	CASSESGPYNEQFF
TRBV9	TRBJ2-3	CASSVGPGTDTQYF
TRBV4-1	TRBJ1-3	CASSQAGFSGNTIYF
TRBV28	TRBJ1-3	CATYRGHGALRYGTIYF
TRBV30	TRBJ2-7	CAWSAGTGMDEQYF
TRBV2	TRBJ2-5	CASSGTRGQETQYF
TRBV6-1	TRBJ2-5	CASSDTGGAETQYF
TRBV29-1	TRBJ1-2	CSVETPGTLYGYTF
TRBV11-2	TRBJ2-7	CASTGGGSLIYEQYF
TRBV5-6	TRBJ2-4	CATKTGSIQYF
TRBV9	TRBJ2-1	CASSVRGTSGRVSSYNEQFF
TRBV28	TRBJ1-2	CASSFSGNYGYTF
TRBV7-8	TRBJ2-3	CASSLGGSSDTQYF
TRBV18	TRBJ2-4	CASSPRSPLEDGVF